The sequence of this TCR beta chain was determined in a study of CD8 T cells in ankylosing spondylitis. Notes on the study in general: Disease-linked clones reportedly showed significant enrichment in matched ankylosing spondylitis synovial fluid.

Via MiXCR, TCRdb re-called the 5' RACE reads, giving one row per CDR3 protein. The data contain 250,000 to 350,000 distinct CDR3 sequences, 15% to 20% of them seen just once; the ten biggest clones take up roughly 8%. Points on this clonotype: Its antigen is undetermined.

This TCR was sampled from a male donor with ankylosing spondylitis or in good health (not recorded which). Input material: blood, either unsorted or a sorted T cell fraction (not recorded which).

CDR3 sequence reads: CSATPGQGGTGELFF. CDR3 DNA: TGCAGTGCTACCCCCGGACAGGGAGGCACCGGGGAGCTGTTTTTT. The chain uses TRBV20-1 and TRBJ2-2, with 8 bases lining up with TRBD1. The CDR3 runs 15 residues. J gave up 4 bases and V 4 bases, and 8 bases lay outside the gene matches. Germline CDR1 reads DFQATT; CDR2 reads SNEGSKA (reference sequence).